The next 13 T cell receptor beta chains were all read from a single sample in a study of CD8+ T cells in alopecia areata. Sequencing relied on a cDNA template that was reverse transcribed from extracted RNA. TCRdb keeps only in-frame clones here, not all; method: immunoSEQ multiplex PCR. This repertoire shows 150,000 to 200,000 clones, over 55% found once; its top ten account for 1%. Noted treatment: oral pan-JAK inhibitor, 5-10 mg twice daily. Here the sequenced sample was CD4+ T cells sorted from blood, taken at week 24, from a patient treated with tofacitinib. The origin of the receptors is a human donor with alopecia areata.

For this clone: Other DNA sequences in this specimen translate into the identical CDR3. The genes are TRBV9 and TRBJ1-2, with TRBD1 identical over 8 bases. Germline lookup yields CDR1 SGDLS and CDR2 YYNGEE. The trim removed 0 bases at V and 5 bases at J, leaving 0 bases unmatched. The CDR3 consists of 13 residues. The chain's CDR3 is CASSVGQGYGYTF. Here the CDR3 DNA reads TGTGCCAGCAGCGTAGGACAGGGGTATGGCTACACCTTC.

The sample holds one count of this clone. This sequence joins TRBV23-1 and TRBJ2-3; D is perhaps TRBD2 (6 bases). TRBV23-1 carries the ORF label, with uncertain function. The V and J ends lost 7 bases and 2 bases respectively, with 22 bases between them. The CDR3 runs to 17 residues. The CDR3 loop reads CASTQTRRDATTDTQYF. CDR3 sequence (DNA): TGCGCCAGCACCCAAACGCGGCGGGACGCCACCACAGATACGCAGTATTTT.

The CDR3 protein is CASSVGALGELFF. CDR3 bases: TGTGCCAGCAGCGTAGGGGCGCTCGGGGAGCTGTTTTTT. The gene calls are TRBV9 and TRBJ2-2; no firm D call. Germline CDR1 and CDR2: SGDLS and YYNGEE. Deletions cut 0 bases from V and 7 bases from J, with 7 bases between. CDR3 length: 13 residues.

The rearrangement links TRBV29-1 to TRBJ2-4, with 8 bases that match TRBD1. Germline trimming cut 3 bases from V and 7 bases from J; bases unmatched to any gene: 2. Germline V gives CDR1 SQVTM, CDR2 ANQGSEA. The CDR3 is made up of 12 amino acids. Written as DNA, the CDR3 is TGCAGCGTTGAGACAGGGGTCAACATTCAGTACTTC. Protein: CSVETGVNIQYF.

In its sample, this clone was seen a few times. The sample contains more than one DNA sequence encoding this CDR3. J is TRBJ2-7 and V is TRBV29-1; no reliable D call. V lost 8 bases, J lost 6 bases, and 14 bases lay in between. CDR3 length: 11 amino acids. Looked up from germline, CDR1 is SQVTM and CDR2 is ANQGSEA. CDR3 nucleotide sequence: TGCAGCACTCGACAAGGCGGCGAGCAGTACTTC. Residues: CSTRQGGEQYF.

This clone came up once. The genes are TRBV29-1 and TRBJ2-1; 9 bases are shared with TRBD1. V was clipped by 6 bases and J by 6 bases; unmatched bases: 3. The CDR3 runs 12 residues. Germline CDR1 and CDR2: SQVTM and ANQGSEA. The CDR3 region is CSVDRGGNEQFF. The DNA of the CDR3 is TGCAGCGTGGACAGGGGTGGCAATGAGCAGTTCTTC.

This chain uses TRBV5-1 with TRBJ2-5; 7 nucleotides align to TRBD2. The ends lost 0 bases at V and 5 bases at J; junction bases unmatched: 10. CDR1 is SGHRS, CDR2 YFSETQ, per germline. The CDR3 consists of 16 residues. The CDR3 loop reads CASSLAGREGSETQYF. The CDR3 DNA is TGCGCCAGCAGCTTGGCCGGCAGGGAGGGATCGGAGACCCAGTACTTC.

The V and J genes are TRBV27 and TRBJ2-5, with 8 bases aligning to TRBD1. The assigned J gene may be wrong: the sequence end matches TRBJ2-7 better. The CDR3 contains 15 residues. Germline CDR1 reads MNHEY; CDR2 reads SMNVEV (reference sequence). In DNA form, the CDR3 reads TGTGCCAGCAGTTCCGGACAGGGAAGGGCCTACGAGCAGTACTTC. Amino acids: CASSSGQGRAYEQYF.

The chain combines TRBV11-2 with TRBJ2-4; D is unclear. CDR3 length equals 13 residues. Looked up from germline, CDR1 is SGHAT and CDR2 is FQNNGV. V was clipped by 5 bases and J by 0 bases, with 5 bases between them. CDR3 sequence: CASSLLAKNIQYF. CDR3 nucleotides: TGTGCCAGCAGCCTACTAGCCAAAAACATTCAGTACTTC.

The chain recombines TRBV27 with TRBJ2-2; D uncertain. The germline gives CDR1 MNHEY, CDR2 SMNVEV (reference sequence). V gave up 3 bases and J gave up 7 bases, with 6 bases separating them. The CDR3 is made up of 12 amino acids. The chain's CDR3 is CASSFMGGELFF. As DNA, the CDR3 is TGTGCCAGCAGTTTTATGGGCGGGGAGCTGTTTTTT.

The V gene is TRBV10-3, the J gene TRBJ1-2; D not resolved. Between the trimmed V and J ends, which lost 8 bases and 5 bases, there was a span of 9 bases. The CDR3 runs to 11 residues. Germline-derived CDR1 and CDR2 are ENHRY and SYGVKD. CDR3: CAIAESYGYTF. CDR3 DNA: TGTGCCATCGCAGAATCATATGGCTACACCTTC.

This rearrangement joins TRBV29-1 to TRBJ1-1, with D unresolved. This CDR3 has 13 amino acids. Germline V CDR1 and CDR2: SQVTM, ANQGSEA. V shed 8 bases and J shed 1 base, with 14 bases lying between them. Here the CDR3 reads CSSQTRGNTEAFF. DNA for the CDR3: TGCAGCTCACAAACGCGGGGGAACACTGAAGCTTTCTTT.

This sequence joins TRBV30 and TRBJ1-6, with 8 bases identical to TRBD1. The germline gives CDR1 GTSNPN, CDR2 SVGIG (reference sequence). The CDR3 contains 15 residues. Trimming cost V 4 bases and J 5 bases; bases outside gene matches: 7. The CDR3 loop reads CAWTPGQVNNSPLHF. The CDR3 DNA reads TGTGCCTGGACTCCGGGACAGGTGAATAATTCACCCCTCCACTTT.